Presented here are 31 T cell receptor beta chains from one specimen sequenced in a study of CD8 T cells in Susac syndrome. The RNA, 0.5 to 1 ug, was put through reverse transcription using random hexamers. MiXCR, applied by TCRdb to the immunoSEQ multiplex PCR reads, yields one record per CDR3 protein. The sample shows roughly 250,000 distinct CDR3 sequences, around 96% of them seen only once. Sequencing was carried out using CD4+ T cells from PBMCs. The source of these receptors is a human donor with Susac syndrome.

This clonotype has only one observation. This sequence joins TRBV28 and TRBJ1-1, with D unresolved. The CDR3 loop spans 17 amino acids. Germline V gives CDR1 MDHEN, CDR2 SYDVKM. Trimming stripped 3 bases from V and 1 base from J, with 18 bases between. The CDR3 loop is CASSFVLGISPNTEAFF. For the CDR3, the DNA is TGTGCCAGCAGTTTCGTCCTTGGCATCAGCCCGAACACTGAAGCTTTCTTT.

The chain couples TRBV3-1 to TRBJ2-5; 7 bases are a match to TRBD2. The germline V gene has CDR1 LGHDT and CDR2 YNNKEL (reference sequence). The CDR3 is made up of 15 amino acids. The V and J ends lost 1 base and 5 bases, in that order; junction bases with no gene match: 7. The CDR3 coding sequence is TGTGCCAGCAGCCAAGTGAACGCCGGGAGGGAGACCCAGTACTTC. It encodes CASSQVNAGRETQYF.

V gene TRBV9 combines with J gene TRBJ2-6; 7 bases are shared with TRBD1. Germline V gives CDR1 SGDLS, CDR2 YYNGEE. The CDR3 spans 15 residues. The trim removed 3 bases at V and 2 bases at J, leaving 2 bases unmatched. CDR3 in DNA: TGTGCCAGCAGCGGTGGGACAGCTGGGGCCAACGTCCTGACTTTC. Amino acids: CASSGGTAGANVLTF.

This clonotype is a singleton in its sample. The chain employs TRBV12-3 or TRBV12-4 and TRBJ2-4; D might be TRBD1 (5 bases). Trimming took 6 bases from V and 5 from J, leaving 20 bases between them. The CDR3 has 16 amino acids. The CDR3: CASSHIYSTEENIQYF. CDR3 nucleotide sequence: TGTGCCAGCAGCCACATATACTCGACAGAAGAAAACATTCAGTACTTC.

This clonotype was counted between two and nine times. Here the CDR3 DNA reads TGTGCCAGCAGTTTATTAGATACGCAGTATTTT. Residues: CASSLLDTQYF. V is TRBV28 and J is TRBJ2-3; D gene unclear. There are 11 residues in the CDR3. CDR1 and CDR2 from the germline V gene are MDHEN and SYDVKM. Trimming shortened V by 1 base and J by 5 bases, and 1 base separated the two germline ends.

The chain combines TRBV18 with TRBJ2-7; no definite D call. The CDR3 is made up of 14 amino acids. The germline V and J ends were trimmed by 3 bases and 3 bases, with 12 bases remaining between them. Germline loops: CDR1 KGHSH, CDR2 LQKENI. As DNA, the CDR3 is TGTGCCAGCTCACCGTACACCTCTAGCTACGAGCAGTACTTC. It is translated as CASSPYTSSYEQYF.

This chain links TRBV20-1 with TRBJ2-3; 13 nucleotides align to TRBD2. The CDR3 runs 14 residues. Losses at the gene ends were 1 base for V and 7 bases for J; bases not matched to a gene: 2. Germline assignment: CDR1 DFQATT and CDR2 SNEGSKA (reference sequence). The CDR3 bases are TGCAGTGCTAGAGGGACTAGCGGGAGCAATACGCAGTATTTT. This codes for CSARGTSGSNTQYF.

The chain employs TRBV7-8 and TRBJ2-1; the match to TRBD1 covers 7 bases. The CDR3 extends over 16 amino acids. Germline lookup yields CDR1 SGHVS and CDR2 FQNEAQ. The junction had 10 bases not matched to a gene; V was cut back by 4 bases and J by 4 bases. The CDR3: CASSSEGRGPYNEQFF. CDR3 nucleotides: TGTGCCAGCAGCTCCGAAGGTAGGGGGCCGTACAATGAGCAGTTCTTC.

This clonotype showed up just a few times. The V gene is TRBV3-1, the J gene TRBJ2-1; D unclear. CDR1 is LGHDT and CDR2 is YNNKEL in the germline V gene (reference sequence). V lost 2 bases and J lost 5, with 7 bases in between. This CDR3 has 13 amino acids. CDR3 DNA: TGTGCCAGCAGCCAACGGAGAGACAATGAGCAGTTCTTC. It yields the protein CASSQRRDNEQFF.

This chain joins TRBV3-1 and TRBJ2-2; the D is unclear. V was clipped by 7 bases and J by 1 base, with 7 bases between them. The CDR3 contains 13 residues. Germline values: CDR1 LGHDT, CDR2 YNNKEL (reference sequence). CDR3 sequence reads: CASTRMNTGELFF. The CDR3 DNA reads as TGTGCCAGCACCAGGATGAACACCGGGGAGCTGTTTTTT.

V and J are TRBV24-1 and TRBJ2-7, with D unclear. V lost 3 bases and J lost 1, with 6 bases in between. The CDR3 totals 13 residues. CDR1 and CDR2 (germline): KGHDR, SFDVKD. CDR3 in DNA: TGTGCCACCAGTGATCCTGGTTCCTACGAGCAGTACTTC. Translation gives CATSDPGSYEQYF.

The CDR3 spells CAITSGLTGELFF. As DNA, the CDR3 is TGTGCCATCACTAGCGGTTTAACCGGGGAGCTGTTTTTT. The chain couples TRBV6-5 to TRBJ2-2, with 8 bases that match TRBD2. This CDR3 is 13 amino acids long. Germline CDR1 and CDR2: MNHEY and SVGAGI. The trim removed 10 bases at V and 5 bases at J, leaving 6 bases unmatched.

In nucleotides, the CDR3 is TGTGCCAGCAGTGGAACGGGGGAGACGCAGTACTTC. Translating it yields CASSGTGETQYF. The V and J genes are TRBV28 and TRBJ2-7; possibly TRBD2 for D (6 bases). Germline CDR1 MDHEN, CDR2 SYDVKM. V lost 5 bases and J lost 9, with 14 bases in between. The CDR3 is made up of 12 amino acids.

The J gene is TRBJ1-1, the V gene TRBV4-1; 8 nucleotides line up with TRBD1. Trimming at V came to 3 bases and at J to 6 bases, leaving 12 bases not matched to a gene. The CDR3 loop spans 16 amino acids. Germline V lookup: CDR1 MGHRA, CDR2 YSYEKL. The CDR3 region has the DNA TGCGCCAGCAGCCAGCCCCGGGACAGGCCCCTTCCTGAAGCTTTCTTT. It translates to CASSQPRDRPLPEAFF.

The chain uses TRBV4-1 and TRBJ1-2; D is unclear. The V and J ends lost 0 bases and 4 bases respectively, with 15 bases between them. This CDR3 comprises 16 residues. Germline V gene data show CDR1 as MGHRA and CDR2 as YSYEKL. Here the CDR3 reads CASSQDNAETVYGYTF. The CDR3 DNA sequence: TGCGCCAGCAGCCAAGATAACGCAGAGACCGTCTATGGCTACACCTTC.

This clonotype has just one count. The chain couples TRBV14 to TRBJ2-7; 8 bases map to TRBD2. The V and J ends lost 1 base and 7 bases, in that order; junction bases with no gene match: 6. The CDR3 length is 14 residues. From germline, CDR1 is SGHDN and CDR2 FVKESK. Here the CDR3 reads CASSQAVAGGEQYF. CDR3 bases: TGTGCCAGCAGCCAAGCGGTGGCGGGAGGAGAGCAGTACTTC. The complete variable domain, with remaining parts taken from reference TRBV14 and TRBJ2-7, reads EAGVTQFPSHSVIEKGQTVTLRCDPISGHDNLYWYRRVMGKEIKFLLHFVKESKQDESGMPNNRFLAERTGGTYSTLKVQPAELEDSGVYFCASSQAVAGGEQYFGPGTRLTVT.

The chain links TRBV9 to TRBJ2-7; D call uncertain. V lost 0 bases and J 8 bases, leaving 18 bases between the germline ends. Germline values: CDR1 SGDLS, CDR2 YYNGEE. The CDR3 length is 15 residues. The CDR3 protein is CASSVGSHTTTQQYF. CDR3 nucleotide sequence: TGTGCCAGCAGCGTAGGATCTCATACTACGACGCAGCAGTACTTC.

The chain combines TRBV7-9 with TRBJ1-2; D call uncertain. The CDR3 sequence is 13 residues long. Trimming took off 2 bases at V and 6 bases at J, with 10 bases between the two ends. Per germline, CDR1 SEHNR and CDR2 FQNEAQ (reference sequence). This CDR3 is CASSLLGQDGYTF. DNA of the CDR3: TGTGCCAGCAGCTTATTGGGTCAAGATGGCTACACCTTC. The variable domain in full, completed from reference TRBV7-9 and TRBJ1-2, reads DTGVSQNPRHKITKRGQNVTFRCDPISEHNRLYWYRQTLGQGPEFLTYFQNEAQLEKSRLLSDRFSAERPKGSFSTLEIQRTEQGDSAMYLCASSLLGQDGYTFGSGTRLTVV.

V is TRBV20-1 and J is TRBJ2-3; the D is unclear. There are 14 residues in the CDR3. CDR1 is DFQATT and CDR2 is SNEGSKA in the germline V gene (reference sequence). The germline V and J ends were trimmed by 3 bases and 1 base, with 11 bases remaining between them. This CDR3 reads CSARERRGTDTQYF. The CDR3 coding sequence is TGCAGTGCTAGGGAACGACGGGGCACAGATACGCAGTATTTT.

V usage is TRBV24-1 and J usage is TRBJ2-3; D unclear. Germline CDR1 KGHDR, CDR2 SFDVKD. The V gene lost 2 bases and the J gene lost 2 bases, with 16 bases spanning the gap. This CDR3 has 17 amino acids. In DNA form, the CDR3 reads TGTGCCACCAGTGATTCGAGCACGAGCGACAACACAGATACGCAGTATTTT. It is translated as CATSDSSTSDNTDTQYF.

This rearrangement joins TRBV15 to TRBJ2-6; weak D call: TRBD1 (5 bases). V lost 1 base, J lost 6 bases, and 13 bases lay in between. CDR3 length: 16 amino acids. The germline gives CDR1 LNHNV, CDR2 YYDKDF (reference sequence). CDR3: CATSRGQGTMANVLTF. CDR3 sequence (DNA): TGTGCCACCAGCAGAGGCCAGGGAACGATGGCCAACGTCCTGACTTTC.

The chain joins TRBV5-4 to TRBJ1-1, with D unresolved. The ends were cut back, 4 bases at V and 4 bases at J, with 8 bases in the middle. The CDR3 totals 12 residues. The V gene's germline CDR1 is SGHNT and CDR2 YYREEE (reference sequence). The CDR3 bases are TGTGCCAGCAGCGCCCCCTTCACTGAAGCTTTCTTT. It is translated as CASSAPFTEAFF.

The chain couples TRBV20-1 to TRBJ1-5; D call uncertain. V was trimmed by 3 bases and J by 2 bases, leaving 14 bases between them. Germline loops: CDR1 DFQATT, CDR2 SNEGSKA (reference sequence). There are 15 residues in the CDR3. CDR3 residues: CSASLRLGGNQPQHF. DNA of the CDR3: TGCAGTGCTAGTTTACGACTTGGAGGCAATCAGCCCCAGCATTTT.

The chain employs TRBV30 and TRBJ2-3; possible D gene TRBD2, 5 bases. V lost 3 bases and J lost 1, with 11 bases in between. Germline lookup yields CDR1 GTSNPN and CDR2 SVGIG (reference sequence). The CDR3 consists of 14 residues. Written as DNA, the CDR3 is TGTGCCTGGAGCCTTTGGCGGGGCACAGATACGCAGTATTTT. Its translation is CAWSLWRGTDTQYF.

The chain has TRBV29-1 and TRBJ2-1, with D tentatively TRBD2 (5 bases). The CDR3 totals 13 residues. The germline V gene has CDR1 SQVTM and CDR2 ANQGSEA. With 8 bases removed from V and 0 bases from J, the gap between germline ends came to 11 bases. CDR3 bases: TGCAGCACCCGGGATACCTCCTACAATGAGCAGTTCTTC. It translates to CSTRDTSYNEQFF.

CDR3 nucleotides: TGTGCCAGCAGCGTAGTCGGGGGGCCAGCTTTCTTT. Translation gives CASSVVGGPAFF. The chain has TRBV9 and TRBJ1-1; D is perhaps TRBD1 (6 bases). Per germline, CDR1 SGDLS and CDR2 YYNGEE. The CDR3 covers 12 residues. V shed 0 bases and J shed 10 bases, with 10 bases lying between them.

This CDR3 reads CASSRPGQGASGYTF. The CDR3 DNA follows: TGTGCCAGCAGCCGACCGGGACAGGGGGCAAGTGGCTACACCTTC. V gene TRBV3-1 combines with J gene TRBJ1-2; 12 bases are shared with TRBD1. The CDR3 sequence is 15 residues long. The germline CDR1 and CDR2 sequences are LGHDT and YNNKEL (reference sequence). J gave up 7 bases and V 4 bases, and 7 bases lay outside the gene matches.

The genes are TRBV7-9 and TRBJ2-7, with a tentative D call TRBD1 (6 bases). CDR3 length: 15 residues. The germline V and J ends were trimmed by 4 bases and 3 bases, with 16 bases remaining between them. Germline CDR1 and CDR2: SEHNR and FQNEAQ (reference sequence). This CDR3 reads CASSSDRTHLYEQYF. The DNA for the CDR3 is TGTGCCAGCAGCTCCGACAGGACTCATCTCTACGAGCAGTACTTC.

V gene TRBV20-1 combines with J gene TRBJ2-5; 8 nucleotides match TRBD2. With 5 bases clipped from V and 11 bases from J, the junction kept 40 bases outside the gene matches. The CDR3 totals 22 residues. The germline V gene has CDR1 DFQATT and CDR2 SNEGSKA (reference sequence). Written as DNA, the CDR3 is TGCAGTGCTTCCCCTTCGGGGGGCCTCCCAGACAGCGGGAGCCTCCTTAGTTTTGGTCAGTACTTC. Encoded protein: CSASPSGGLPDSGSLLSFGQYF.

The chain recombines TRBV5-4 with TRBJ2-5; TRBD2 aligns across 7 bases. The V segment lost 1 base and the J segment 6 bases; nucleotides outside the gene matches: 3. The V gene's germline CDR1 is SGHNT and CDR2 YYREEE (reference sequence). The CDR3 extends over 13 amino acids. As DNA, the CDR3 is TGTGCCAGCAGCTTGTGGGAGGGAAAGACCCAGTACTTC. This encodes CASSLWEGKTQYF.

The genes are TRBV2 and TRBJ2-7, with D possibly TRBD2 on 5 matching bases. This CDR3 region has 14 residues. Trimming pared 3 bases from V and 3 bases from J, leaving 12 bases between. Germline values: CDR1 SNHLY, CDR2 FYNNEI. CDR3 in DNA: TGTGCCAGCAGTGAGGCTAGCCGATACTACGAGCAGTACTTC. Encoded protein: CASSEASRYYEQYF.